A single sample gave rise to the 21 T cell receptor beta chains below, sequenced in a study of T-cell reconstitution after alpha-beta-depleted transplantation in children. Unique molecular identifiers were incorporated when the TCRbeta library was constructed. MiXCR was run by TCRdb on the PCR reads, yielding one entry per CDR3 protein. Of roughly 240,000 distinct CDR3 sequences listed, under 9.5% are singletons. The sample in question was PBMCs, mostly from graft donor cells, obtained 180 days after TCRalphabeta/CD19-depleted stem cell transplant. These receptors originate from a male patient between 5 and 17 years old who had a stem cell transplant for acute lymphoblastic leukemia, so the T cells may come from the graft donor.

This clonotype came up many times. The chain is built from TRBV27 and TRBJ2-1; 7 bases match TRBD2. Trimming took 5 bases from V and 2 from J; bases not matched to a gene: 12. The V gene's germline CDR1 is MNHEY and CDR2 SMNVEV (reference sequence). The CDR3 runs to 17 residues. CDR3: CASSPLSVAGPYNEQFF. CDR3 DNA sequence: TGTGCCAGCAGTCCCTTATCGGTAGCGGGCCCCTACAATGAGCAGTTCTTC.

Many counts were recorded for this clonotype. The chain recombines TRBV12-3 or TRBV12-4 with TRBJ1-5; TRBD1 matches 8 bases. The ends lost 2 bases at V and 7 bases at J; junction bases unmatched: 7. The CDR3 is made up of 15 amino acids. CDR3 DNA: TGTGCCAGCAGTTTACGGACAGGGAGGGACCAGCCCCAGCATTTT. Translation gives CASSLRTGRDQPQHF.

J is TRBJ2-1 and V is TRBV6-5; perhaps TRBD1 as D (5 bases). Germline assignment: CDR1 MNHEY and CDR2 SVGAGI. Between the trimmed V and J ends, which lost 2 bases and 1 base, there was a span of 12 bases. CDR3 length equals 16 residues. The CDR3 is CASSYAQDTSYNEQFF. The CDR3 DNA is TGTGCCAGCAGTTACGCTCAGGACACTTCCTACAATGAGCAGTTCTTC.

This clonotype was found many times. The J gene is TRBJ1-5, the V gene TRBV7-8; the D gene is possibly TRBD1 (6 bases). Germline V gene data show CDR1 as SGHVS and CDR2 as FQNEAQ. The V end lost 1 base, the J end lost 6 bases, and 13 bases lay between the germline ends. The CDR3 sequence is 15 residues long. CDR3 sequence reads: CASSLEGGSAQPQHF. For the CDR3, the DNA is TGTGCCAGCAGCTTAGAGGGGGGGAGCGCTCAGCCCCAGCATTTT. Using reference TRBV7-8 and TRBJ1-5 for the parts outside the CDR3, the full variable domain is GAGVSQSPRYKVAKRGQDVALRCDPISGHVSLFWYQQALGQGPEFLTYFQNEAQLDKSGLPSDRFFAERPEGSVSTLKIQRTQQEDSAVYLCASSLEGGSAQPQHFGDGTRLSIL.

This clonotype was recorded many times. The chain links TRBV18 to TRBJ2-1; no firm D call. This CDR3 is 13 amino acids long. V gave up 1 base and J gave up 10 bases, with 11 bases separating them. Germline V gene sequence: CDR1 KGHSH, CDR2 LQKENI. CDR3: CASSPLAVKEQFF. The CDR3 DNA sequence: TGTGCCAGCTCACCACTGGCCGTAAAGGAGCAGTTCTTC.

This clonotype has more than one count but fewer than ten. V gene TRBV7-9 combines with J gene TRBJ2-1; TRBD2 matches at 11 bases. Trimming at V came to 1 base and at J to 5 bases, leaving 1 base not matched to a gene. The CDR3 extends over 15 amino acids. CDR1 and CDR2 (germline): SEHNR, FQNEAQ (reference sequence). The CDR3 here is CASSLGGLADNEQFF. In DNA form, the CDR3 reads TGTGCCAGCAGCTTAGGGGGACTAGCGGACAATGAGCAGTTCTTC.

The table lists this clonotype with many counts. The chain uses TRBV6-5 and TRBJ2-7, with a possible D match to TRBD1 (6 bases). CDR1 is MNHEY and CDR2 is SVGAGI in the germline V gene. The CDR3 contains 15 residues. V dropped 4 bases and J dropped 0 bases, with 13 bases sitting between them. CDR3 region: CASSSTGSPSYEQYF. The CDR3, as DNA: TGTGCCAGCAGTTCGACAGGCTCACCCTCCTACGAGCAGTACTTC.

This clonotype was detected many times. This chain links TRBV5-1 with TRBJ2-2; TRBD2 agrees at 10 bases. Germline CDR1 SGHRS, CDR2 YFSETQ. V was clipped by 2 bases and J by 3 bases; unmatched bases: 4. This CDR3 spans 16 amino acids. This CDR3 is CASSFLAGAHTGELFF. The CDR3 DNA is TGCGCCAGCAGCTTCCTAGCGGGAGCGCACACCGGGGAGCTGTTTTTT. Together with reference TRBV5-1 and TRBJ2-2, the CDR3 gives the full variable domain: KAGVTQTPRYLIKTRGQQVTLSCSPISGHRSVSWYQQTPGQGLQFLFEYFSETQRNKGNFPGRFSGRQFSNSRSEMNVSTLELGDSALYLCASSFLAGAHTGELFFGEGSRLTVL.

This clonotype was recorded many times. V is TRBV20-1 and J is TRBJ1-1; 7 positions match TRBD1. CDR1 DFQATT and CDR2 SNEGSKA come from the germline V gene (reference sequence). Germline trimming cut 2 bases from V and 4 bases from J; bases unmatched to any gene: 10. The CDR3 has 15 amino acids. Here the CDR3 DNA reads TGCAGTGCTAGATACAAACAGGGGTACTCCACTGAAGCTTTCTTT. This codes for CSARYKQGYSTEAFF.

At least ten counts were recorded for this clonotype. This chain links TRBV20-1 with TRBJ2-1; 7 bases map to TRBD2. CDR1 is DFQATT and CDR2 is SNEGSKA in the germline V gene (reference sequence). This CDR3 has 15 amino acids. With V trimmed by 3 bases and J by 3 bases, 8 bases remained unmatched. The CDR3, as DNA: TGCAGTGCTAGGGCTGCTAGCGGTGTCTACAATGAGCAGTTCTTC. Amino acid sequence: CSARAASGVYNEQFF.

The sample holds many counts of this clonotype. This chain uses TRBV5-1 with TRBJ2-7, with D hard to call. CDR3 length: 16 residues. Trimming cost V 0 bases and J 7 bases, with 20 bases left between them. Germline V gene sequence: CDR1 SGHRS, CDR2 YFSETQ. Here the CDR3 DNA reads TGCGCCAGCAGCTTGGCCAATGCTAGGTCGAGTAGGGAGCAGTACTTC. It yields the protein CASSLANARSSREQYF.

Details on this clonotype: A much larger clone lies a single base off, so this may be a read error. V gene TRBV11-2 combines with J gene TRBJ1-1; D may be TRBD1 (5 bases). Germline CDR1 SGHAT, CDR2 FQNNGV. This CDR3 region has 13 residues. The CDR3 region has the DNA TGTGCCAGAAGCTTTCGTTGGGGGATGGAAGCTTTCTTT. It yields the protein CARSFRWGMEAFF.

This clonotype was detected many times. The J gene is TRBJ2-3, the V gene TRBV6-6; D is ambiguous. Germline CDR1 is MNHNY and CDR2 is SVGAGI (reference sequence). V lost 3 bases and J lost 5, with 3 bases in between. CDR3 size: 11 residues. CDR3 in DNA: TGTGCCAGCAGTTATTTAGATACGCAGTATTTT. Amino acid sequence: CASSYLDTQYF.

This clonotype has ten or more counts. This sequence joins TRBV3-1 and TRBJ2-7; D possibly matches TRBD1 or TRBD2 (5 bases each). The CDR3 runs to 16 residues. Per germline, CDR1 LGHDT and CDR2 YNNKEL (reference sequence). Trimming removed 4 bases at V and 1 base at J, with 17 bases between. The CDR3 DNA reads as TGTGCCAGCAGCCTCCGTCCCGGGACCGATTCCTACGAGCAGTACTTC. It specifies CASSLRPGTDSYEQYF.

This clonotype has a count of ten or more. Written as DNA, the CDR3 is TGCAGTGCTAGAAGGCTAGCCGAGGGGACCCAGTACTTC. Protein: CSARRLAEGTQYF. This chain uses TRBV20-1 with TRBJ2-5, with D maybe TRBD2 (5 bases). The CDR3 length is 13 residues. Germline-derived CDR1 and CDR2 are DFQATT and SNEGSKA (reference sequence). V lost 2 bases and J lost 7, with 14 bases in between.

This clonotype was detected ten times or more. The rearrangement links TRBV5-5 to TRBJ2-7; 10 bases map to TRBD1. Germline values: CDR1 SGHKS, CDR2 YYEKEE (reference sequence). J gave up 3 bases and V 2 bases, and 11 bases lay outside the gene matches. The CDR3 is 17 residues long. CDR3 sequence (DNA): TGTGCCAGCAGCTTCTATCCCACGACAGGGGGCCGCTACGAGCAGTACTTC. It specifies CASSFYPTTGGRYEQYF.

The table lists this clonotype with many counts. V and J are TRBV10-3 and TRBJ2-1; 12 bases agree with TRBD2. The CDR3 extends over 17 amino acids. The trim removed 4 bases at V and 0 bases at J, leaving 4 bases unmatched. The germline V gene has CDR1 ENHRY and CDR2 SYGVKD. The CDR3 coding sequence is TGTGCCATCAGTGTACTGACTAGCGGGAGCTCCTACAATGAGCAGTTCTTC. It codes for CAISVLTSGSSYNEQFF.

In this sample, this clonotype turned up many times. V usage is TRBV27 and J usage is TRBJ1-1; D is perhaps TRBD1 (5 bases). The V gene lost 3 bases and the J gene lost 2 bases, with 10 bases spanning the gap. Looked up from germline, CDR1 is MNHEY and CDR2 is SMNVEV (reference sequence). This CDR3 comprises 14 residues. The CDR3 region is CASSFLRENTEAFF. In nucleotides, the CDR3 is TGTGCCAGCAGTTTCCTCAGGGAAAACACTGAAGCTTTCTTT.

This clonotype showed up many times. The rearrangement links TRBV20-1 to TRBJ2-3; D is perhaps TRBD2 (6 bases). The CDR3 length is 14 residues. V was cut by 2 bases and J by 1 base, with 10 bases left in between. CDR1 is DFQATT and CDR2 is SNEGSKA in the germline V gene (reference sequence). This CDR3 is CSARSQRGTDTQYF. The DNA of the CDR3 is TGCAGTGCTAGATCACAGCGGGGCACAGATACGCAGTATTTT.

Note on this clonotype: One base away lies a much larger clone, so this may be a sequencing read error. The chain links TRBV27 to TRBJ2-2; the match to TRBD2 covers 11 bases. CDR3 length equals 16 residues. Germline trimming cut 1 base from V and 5 bases from J; bases unmatched to any gene: 3. Germline V CDR1 and CDR2: MNHEY, SMNVEV (reference sequence). The DNA of the CDR3 is TGTGCCAGCAGTTTATATAGCGGGAGGGAGACCGGGGAGCTGTTTTTT. Protein product: CASSLYSGRETGELFF.

This clonotype was counted ten times or more. The chain has TRBV20-1 and TRBJ1-4, with 7 positions matching TRBD1. CDR1 is DFQATT and CDR2 is SNEGSKA in the germline V gene (reference sequence). V gave up 6 bases and J gave up 7 bases; unmatched junction bases: 5. The CDR3 length is 12 residues. The CDR3 nucleotides are TGCAGTGCAAGGGGGCGAAGTGAAAAACTGTTTTTT. Its protein is CSARGRSEKLFF.